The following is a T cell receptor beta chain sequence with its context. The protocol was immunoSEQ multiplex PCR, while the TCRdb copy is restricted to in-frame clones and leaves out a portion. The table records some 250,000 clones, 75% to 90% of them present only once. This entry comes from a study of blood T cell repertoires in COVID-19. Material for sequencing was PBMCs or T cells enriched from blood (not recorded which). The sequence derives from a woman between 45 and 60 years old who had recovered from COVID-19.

The CDR3 sequence: CASSEGRYTGELFF. The DNA of the CDR3 is TGTGCCAGCAGTGAAGGGAGATACACCGGGGAGCTGTTTTTT. The rearrangement joins TRBV2 to TRBJ2-2; D remains unclear. V was clipped by 1 base and J by 3 bases, with 6 bases between them. The CDR3 sequence is 14 residues long. CDR1 and CDR2 from the germline V gene are SNHLY and FYNNEI.